This T cell receptor (beta chain) was observed in a study of response to subunit inactivated influenza vaccine. TCRdb itself ran the RT-PCR reads through MiXCR, one entry per CDR3 protein. The data contain about 160,000 distinct CDR3 sequences, under 13% of them singletons. The source was non-naive T cells sorted from PBMCs, collected roughly 47 days after vaccination. The clonotype comes from a man aged 45-65 years who received an inactivated influenza vaccine.

The CDR3 is CASSLAVRMYVENTEAFF. CDR3 bases: TGTGCCAGCAGCTTAGCTGTTAGGATGTATGTTGAGAACACTGAAGCTTTCTTT. The rearrangement uses TRBV11-1 and TRBJ1-1, with D hard to call. The CDR3 has 18 amino acids. V was clipped by 0 bases and J by 1 base, with 18 bases between them. Per the germline V gene, CDR1 is SGHAT and CDR2 is FQDESV (reference sequence).